These 27 T cell receptor beta chains originate from one sample sequenced in a study of identical twins. TCRdb analysed the 5' RACE reads with MiXCR anew, one entry per CDR3 protein. Seen here are some 330,000 distinct CDR3 sequences, approximately 8.7% observed once, and the top ten hold roughly 8.9%. Sequenced sample: naive T cells sorted from blood. These receptor sequences come from a woman between 45 and 65 years old in good health.

This clonotype occurred many times. The chain is built from TRBV5-1 and TRBJ2-3; D is unresolved. Germline V gene sequence: CDR1 SGHRS, CDR2 YFSETQ. The CDR3 is 13 amino acids. The V gene lost 0 bases and the J gene lost 4 bases, with 6 bases spanning the gap. CDR3 amino acids: CASSLGEADTQYF. CDR3 nucleotides: TGCGCCAGCAGCTTGGGAGAAGCAGATACGCAGTATTTT. The variable domain in full, with the rest retrieved from reference TRBV5-1 and TRBJ2-3, is KAGVTQTPRYLIKTRGQQVTLSCSPISGHRSVSWYQQTPGQGLQFLFEYFSETQRNKGNFPGRFSGRQFSNSRSEMNVSTLELGDSALYLCASSLGEADTQYFGPGTRLTVL.

This clonotype was counted only a few times. The chain combines TRBV7-2 with TRBJ2-3; possibly TRBD1 for D (5 bases). This CDR3 spans 16 amino acids. V lost 1 base to trimming and J lost 0 bases, with 11 bases between them. The germline V gene encodes CDR1 SGHTA and CDR2 FQGNSA. The CDR3: CASSLDFGASTDTQYF. The CDR3 DNA reads as TGTGCCAGCAGCTTAGATTTTGGGGCTAGCACAGATACGCAGTATTTT.

V and J are TRBV12-3 or TRBV12-4 and TRBJ2-1; possible D gene TRBD2, 6 bases. The CDR3 sequence is 13 residues long. V lost 8 bases to trimming and J lost 1 base, with 9 bases between them. The DNA for the CDR3 is TGTGCCAGCGGGAGGTATTCCTACAATGAGCAGTTCTTC. Protein sequence: CASGRYSYNEQFF.

This clonotype was recorded at least ten times. The V call is TRBV29-1, the J call TRBJ2-7; 7 nucleotides align to TRBD2. The CDR3 is 13 residues long. The trim removed 6 bases at V and 7 bases at J, leaving 12 bases unmatched. CDR1 is SQVTM and CDR2 is ANQGSEA in the germline V gene. CDR3 bases: TGCAGCGTCCTCAACGTGGGAGGGCGGGAGCAGTACTTC. Amino acids: CSVLNVGGREQYF.

This clonotype was counted only a few times. V and J are TRBV6-1 and TRBJ1-2; 9 nucleotides line up with TRBD1. This CDR3 has 12 residues. Germline CDR1 is MNHNS and CDR2 is SASEGT. CDR3 in amino acids: CRVEGQGVGLTF. The CDR3 bases are TGTCGGGTAGAGGGACAGGGAGTTGGCTTAACCTTC.

The J gene is TRBJ2-2, the V gene TRBV9, with 8 bases that match TRBD1. The CDR3 loop spans 15 amino acids. V lost 0 bases to trimming and J lost 4 bases; unmatched junction nucleotides: 2. Germline CDR1 is SGDLS and CDR2 is YYNGEE. The CDR3 DNA is TGTGCCAGCAGCGTAGTAACAGGGGGCACCGGGGAGCTGTTTTTT. Translated, it gives CASSVVTGGTGELFF.

The CDR3 region has the DNA TGCAGTGCTAGGCGGGACTCCGCGAACACCGGGGAGCTGTTTTTT. Amino acid sequence: CSARRDSANTGELFF. The chain carries TRBV20-1 and TRBJ2-2; D is possibly TRBD2 (6 bases). There are 15 residues in the CDR3. The V end lost 3 bases, the J end lost 0 bases, and 11 bases lay between the germline ends. The V gene's germline CDR1 is DFQATT and CDR2 SNEGSKA (reference sequence).

This clonotype has a count of ten or more. The chain recombines TRBV20-1 with TRBJ2-5; 11 bases are shared with TRBD2. CDR3 length: 13 residues. The ends lost 6 bases at V and 7 bases at J; junction bases unmatched: 7. The germline CDR1 and CDR2 sequences are DFQATT and SNEGSKA (reference sequence). CDR3 DNA sequence: TGCAGTGCCCCGGGACTAGCGGAGGGGACCCAGTACTTC. Its protein is CSAPGLAEGTQYF.

V is TRBV3-1 and J is TRBJ2-3, with 8 bases that match TRBD2. With 4 bases clipped from V and 6 bases from J, the junction kept 9 bases outside the gene matches. The CDR3 length is 15 residues. Germline V gives CDR1 LGHDT, CDR2 YNNKEL (reference sequence). CDR3 sequence: CASSPGGGKGDTQYF. Here the CDR3 DNA reads TGTGCCAGCAGCCCCGGCGGGGGGAAAGGGGATACGCAGTATTTT.

This clonotype has ten or more counts. The chain is built from TRBV5-1 and TRBJ2-2, with 10 bases lining up with TRBD1. V shed 7 bases, J shed 0 bases, and the junction held 12 bases outside the gene matches. From germline, CDR1 is SGHRS and CDR2 YFSETQ. The CDR3 has 18 residues. In DNA, the CDR3 is TGCGCCAGCTCAACCGGGACAGGGGAGTTCGCGAACACCGGGGAGCTGTTTTTT. This codes for CASSTGTGEFANTGELFF.

The chain carries TRBV19 and TRBJ1-6; no firm D call. The V and J ends lost 6 bases and 0 bases respectively, with 21 bases between them. From germline, CDR1 is LNHDA and CDR2 SQIVND (reference sequence). There are 19 residues in the CDR3. This CDR3 is CASSLYLPDRSSYNSPLHF. DNA of the CDR3: TGTGCCAGTAGCCTATATCTGCCCGATCGTAGCTCCTATAATTCACCCCTCCACTTT.

This clonotype came up many times. The J gene is TRBJ1-5, the V gene TRBV12-3 or TRBV12-4, with no clear D. Trimming cost V 2 bases and J 3 bases, with 14 bases left between them. The CDR3 is made up of 16 amino acids. DNA for the CDR3: TGTGCCAGCAGTTTATATGGCGACGGTAACAATCAGCCCCAGCATTTT. This codes for CASSLYGDGNNQPQHF.

This clonotype was detected a few times. The chain uses TRBV6-5 and TRBJ2-1; 7 positions match TRBD2. From germline, CDR1 is MNHEY and CDR2 SVGAGI. The CDR3 spans 16 residues. V trimming: 5 bases; J trimming: 8 bases; junction bases outside the gene matches: 15. This chain's CDR3 is CASSIRVTSPFDEQFF. CDR3 nucleotides: TGTGCCAGCAGTATTAGGGTGACTAGCCCTTTTGATGAGCAGTTCTTC.

This clonotype has only a few counts. The chain couples TRBV6-6 to TRBJ1-2; a weak D match, TRBD1 (6 bases). The CDR3 consists of 19 residues. Looked up from germline, CDR1 is MNHNY and CDR2 is SVGAGI (reference sequence). V lost 2 bases to trimming and J lost 0 bases, with 22 bases between them. The CDR3 DNA follows: TGTGCCAGCAGTTACGGGACGGGGGCACAGGGTACGTCTAACTATGGCTACACCTTC. Encoded protein: CASSYGTGAQGTSNYGYTF.

J is TRBJ2-1 and V is TRBV2; 11 bases fit TRBD2. The CDR3 extends over 16 amino acids. V gave up 9 bases and J gave up 5 bases; unmatched junction bases: 12. Germline CDR1 SNHLY, CDR2 FYNNEI. This chain's CDR3 is CASRDFSGRGDNEQFF. DNA for the CDR3: TGTGCCAGTAGGGACTTTAGCGGGAGGGGGGACAATGAGCAGTTCTTC.

This clonotype was found a few times. V usage is TRBV15 and J usage is TRBJ2-7; TRBD1 aligns across 10 bases. Unmatched junction bases numbered 9, after V lost 5 bases and J lost 5 bases. The germline V gene encodes CDR1 LNHNV and CDR2 YYDKDF (reference sequence). The CDR3 sequence is 15 residues long. DNA of the CDR3: TGTGCCACCAGCGCCCGGGACAGGGGTAATCACGAGCAGTACGTC. It translates to CATSARDRGNHEQYV.

The gene calls are TRBV19 and TRBJ2-5, with 9 bases fitting TRBD1. The CDR3 runs 14 residues. Trimming took 6 bases from V and 7 from J; bases not matched to a gene: 9. CDR1 and CDR2 (germline): LNHDA, SQIVND (reference sequence). The CDR3 sequence: CASSPPGQGWTQYF. The CDR3 DNA is TGTGCCAGTAGCCCACCGGGACAGGGATGGACCCAGTACTTC.

This clonotype has only a few counts. The rearrangement joins TRBV28 to TRBJ2-7, with 14 positions matching TRBD2. Germline CDR1 is MDHEN and CDR2 is SYDVKM. CDR3 size: 12 residues. The ends lost 8 bases at V and 9 bases at J; junction bases unmatched: 3. Here the CDR3 DNA reads TGTGCCAGCTGGGGGACTAGCGGGAGGCAGTACTTC. Translation gives CASWGTSGRQYF. Supplemented by reference TRBV28 and TRBJ2-7, the full variable domain reads DVKVTQSSRYLVKRTGEKVFLECVQDMDHENMFWYRQDPGLGLRLIYFSYDVKMKEKGDIPEGYSVSREKKERFSLILESASTNQTSMYLCASWGTSGRQYFGPGTRLTVT.

This sequence joins TRBV6-2 or TRBV6-3 and TRBJ2-1; TRBD2 matches 15 bases. The V and J ends lost 2 bases and 5 bases, in that order; junction bases with no gene match: 7. CDR3 length: 18 amino acids. CDR1 and CDR2 (germline): MNHEY, SVGEGT. The CDR3 here is CASSYVSGLAGGNNEQFF. The CDR3 nucleotides are TGTGCCAGCAGTTACGTGTCGGGACTAGCGGGAGGAAACAATGAGCAGTTCTTC.

Many counts were recorded for this clonotype. The V gene is TRBV20-1, the J gene TRBJ1-1, with D uncertain. The CDR3 is made up of 13 amino acids. V was pared by 6 bases and J by 4 bases, with 15 bases between. CDR1 is DFQATT and CDR2 is SNEGSKA in the germline V gene (reference sequence). CDR3 DNA sequence: TGCAGTGCCCGATCCCCCGGCGGCACTGAAGCTTTCTTT. Its translation: CSARSPGGTEAFF.

The chain joins TRBV12-3 or TRBV12-4 to TRBJ1-1; D is unresolved. Trimming stripped 3 bases from V and 0 bases from J, with 8 bases between. CDR3 size: 14 residues. CDR3 loop: CASSFHRMNTEAFF. The CDR3 DNA sequence: TGTGCCAGCAGTTTCCACAGAATGAACACTGAAGCTTTCTTT.

At least ten counts were recorded for this clonotype. This sequence joins TRBV24-1 and TRBJ2-1; D may be TRBD1 or TRBD2 (5 bases each). Trimming took off 7 bases at V and 3 bases at J, with 12 bases between the two ends. The V gene's germline CDR1 is KGHDR and CDR2 SFDVKD. The CDR3 covers 14 residues. In DNA, the CDR3 is TGTGCCACCAGCAGCAGGGAGAGCTACAATGAGCAGTTCTTC. This encodes CATSSRESYNEQFF.

This clonotype was recorded many times. The chain recombines TRBV20-1 with TRBJ2-2; D not certain. V lost 1 base and J lost 2, with 5 bases in between. Germline V gives CDR1 DFQATT, CDR2 SNEGSKA (reference sequence). This CDR3 contains 13 residues. CDR3 loop: CSARVPNTGELFF. CDR3 DNA sequence: TGCAGTGCTAGAGTGCCTAACACCGGGGAGCTGTTTTTT.

This clonotype showed up just a few times. This chain uses TRBV27 with TRBJ2-3, with 12 bases aligning to TRBD2. Per the germline V gene, CDR1 is MNHEY and CDR2 is SMNVEV (reference sequence). CDR3 length equals 16 residues. V shed 6 bases, J shed 1 base, and the junction held 5 bases outside the gene matches. The CDR3 reads CASSSLAGGRTDTQYF. CDR3 coding DNA: TGTGCCAGCAGCAGCCTAGCGGGAGGGCGCACAGATACGCAGTATTTT.

The chain joins TRBV27 to TRBJ2-7; TRBD2 matches 8 bases. There are 14 residues in the CDR3. Trimming at V came to 5 bases and at J to 7 bases, leaving 10 bases not matched to a gene. Germline V gene data show CDR1 as MNHEY and CDR2 as SMNVEV (reference sequence). The CDR3 reads CASSQISGSREQYV. The CDR3 bases are TGTGCCAGCAGTCAAATCAGCGGGAGCAGGGAGCAGTACGTC.

The chain couples TRBV10-3 to TRBJ2-2, with 9 positions matching TRBD2. With V trimmed by 7 bases and J by 5 bases, 11 bases remained unmatched. This CDR3 contains 16 residues. Germline V gives CDR1 ENHRY, CDR2 SYGVKD. DNA of the CDR3: TGTGCCATCACCGAGACCGGGACTAGCTTGACCGGGGAGCTGTTTTTT. Its protein is CAITETGTSLTGELFF.

This clonotype was counted at least ten times. CDR3 sequence (DNA): TGTGCCAGCAGAATCGGGACTAGCGGGAGGAGCAAGGTTTACGAGCAGTACTTC. Translating it yields CASRIGTSGRSKVYEQYF. The chain is built from TRBV6-2 or TRBV6-3 and TRBJ2-7; 15 bases fit TRBD2. With 6 bases clipped from V and 4 bases from J, the junction kept 13 bases outside the gene matches. The germline gives CDR1 MNHEY, CDR2 SVGEGT. The CDR3 extends over 18 amino acids.